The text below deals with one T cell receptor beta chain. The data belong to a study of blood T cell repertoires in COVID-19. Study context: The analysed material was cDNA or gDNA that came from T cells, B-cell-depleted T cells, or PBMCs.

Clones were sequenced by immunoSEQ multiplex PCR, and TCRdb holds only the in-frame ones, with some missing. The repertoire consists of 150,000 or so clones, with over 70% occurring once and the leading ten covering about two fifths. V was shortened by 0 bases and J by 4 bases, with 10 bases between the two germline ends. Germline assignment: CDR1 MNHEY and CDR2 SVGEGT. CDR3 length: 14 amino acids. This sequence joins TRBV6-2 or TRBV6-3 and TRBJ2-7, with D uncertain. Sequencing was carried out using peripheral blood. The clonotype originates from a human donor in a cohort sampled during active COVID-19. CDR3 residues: CASSYSGRYYEQYF. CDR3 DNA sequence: TGTGCCAGCAGTTACTCTGGCAGATATTACGAGCAGTACTTC.